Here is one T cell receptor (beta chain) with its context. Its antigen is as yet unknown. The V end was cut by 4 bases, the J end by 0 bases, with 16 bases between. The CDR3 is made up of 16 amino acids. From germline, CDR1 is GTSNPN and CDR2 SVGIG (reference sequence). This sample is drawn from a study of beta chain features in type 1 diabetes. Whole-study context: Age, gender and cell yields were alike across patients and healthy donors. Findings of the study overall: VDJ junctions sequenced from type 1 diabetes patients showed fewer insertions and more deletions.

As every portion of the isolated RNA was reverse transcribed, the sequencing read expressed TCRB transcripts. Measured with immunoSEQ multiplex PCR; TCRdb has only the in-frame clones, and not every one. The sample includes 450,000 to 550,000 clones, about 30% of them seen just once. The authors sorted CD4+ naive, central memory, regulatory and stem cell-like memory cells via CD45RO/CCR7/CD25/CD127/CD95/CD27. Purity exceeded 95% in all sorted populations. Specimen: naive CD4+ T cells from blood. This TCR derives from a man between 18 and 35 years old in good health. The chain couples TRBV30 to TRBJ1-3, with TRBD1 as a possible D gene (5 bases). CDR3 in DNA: TGTGCCTGGACCCCGGGGGGTAAGGTCTCTGGAAACACCATATATTTT. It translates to CAWTPGGKVSGNTIYF.